The sequence of this T cell receptor beta chain was determined in a study of cytomegalovirus exposure and HLA in healthy donors. Study-wide results and limits: One later analysis, an examination of the 120 or so validation repertoires, found that first-cohort TCR clusters tended to co-occur in them. According to the study, roughly 160 TCR beta chains were cytomegalovirus-associated. Three chains tied to CMV proved CMV antigen-specific in vitro.

The donors were part of the approximately 120-subject validation cohort, which stood apart from the approximately 700-subject first cohort. TCRdb's table, derived via immunoSEQ multiplex PCR, lists solely in-frame clones and lacks some. This table has tens of thousands of clones, 85% to 95% appearing once. As regards this clone: The target antigen is unknown.

Looked up from germline, CDR1 is LNHNV and CDR2 is YYDKDF (reference sequence). This CDR3 contains 17 residues. Trimming cost V 0 bases and J 3 bases, with 14 bases left between them. The rearrangement uses TRBV15 and TRBJ2-2; D remains unclear. Material for sequencing was PBMCs. This receptor was taken from a woman under 30 in good health and CMV-seropositive. Here the CDR3 reads CATSRDPAGQDTGELFF. The DNA for the CDR3 is TGTGCCACCAGCAGAGACCCCGCAGGCCAGGACACCGGGGAGCTGTTTTTT.